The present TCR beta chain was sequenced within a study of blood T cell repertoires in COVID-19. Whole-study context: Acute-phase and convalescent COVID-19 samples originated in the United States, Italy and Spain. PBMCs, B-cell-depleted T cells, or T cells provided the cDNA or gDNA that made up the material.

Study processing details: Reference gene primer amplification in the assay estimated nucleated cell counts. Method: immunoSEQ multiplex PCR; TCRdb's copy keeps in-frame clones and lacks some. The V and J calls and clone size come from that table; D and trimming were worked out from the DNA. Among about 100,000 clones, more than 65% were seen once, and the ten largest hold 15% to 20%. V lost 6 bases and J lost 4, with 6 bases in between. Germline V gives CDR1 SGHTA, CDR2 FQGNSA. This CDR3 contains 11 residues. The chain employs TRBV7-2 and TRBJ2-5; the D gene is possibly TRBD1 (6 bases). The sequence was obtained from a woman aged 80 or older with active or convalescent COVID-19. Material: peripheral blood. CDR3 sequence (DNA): TGTGCCAGCAGAGGGGGAGAGACCCAGTACTTC. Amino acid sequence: CASRGGETQYF.